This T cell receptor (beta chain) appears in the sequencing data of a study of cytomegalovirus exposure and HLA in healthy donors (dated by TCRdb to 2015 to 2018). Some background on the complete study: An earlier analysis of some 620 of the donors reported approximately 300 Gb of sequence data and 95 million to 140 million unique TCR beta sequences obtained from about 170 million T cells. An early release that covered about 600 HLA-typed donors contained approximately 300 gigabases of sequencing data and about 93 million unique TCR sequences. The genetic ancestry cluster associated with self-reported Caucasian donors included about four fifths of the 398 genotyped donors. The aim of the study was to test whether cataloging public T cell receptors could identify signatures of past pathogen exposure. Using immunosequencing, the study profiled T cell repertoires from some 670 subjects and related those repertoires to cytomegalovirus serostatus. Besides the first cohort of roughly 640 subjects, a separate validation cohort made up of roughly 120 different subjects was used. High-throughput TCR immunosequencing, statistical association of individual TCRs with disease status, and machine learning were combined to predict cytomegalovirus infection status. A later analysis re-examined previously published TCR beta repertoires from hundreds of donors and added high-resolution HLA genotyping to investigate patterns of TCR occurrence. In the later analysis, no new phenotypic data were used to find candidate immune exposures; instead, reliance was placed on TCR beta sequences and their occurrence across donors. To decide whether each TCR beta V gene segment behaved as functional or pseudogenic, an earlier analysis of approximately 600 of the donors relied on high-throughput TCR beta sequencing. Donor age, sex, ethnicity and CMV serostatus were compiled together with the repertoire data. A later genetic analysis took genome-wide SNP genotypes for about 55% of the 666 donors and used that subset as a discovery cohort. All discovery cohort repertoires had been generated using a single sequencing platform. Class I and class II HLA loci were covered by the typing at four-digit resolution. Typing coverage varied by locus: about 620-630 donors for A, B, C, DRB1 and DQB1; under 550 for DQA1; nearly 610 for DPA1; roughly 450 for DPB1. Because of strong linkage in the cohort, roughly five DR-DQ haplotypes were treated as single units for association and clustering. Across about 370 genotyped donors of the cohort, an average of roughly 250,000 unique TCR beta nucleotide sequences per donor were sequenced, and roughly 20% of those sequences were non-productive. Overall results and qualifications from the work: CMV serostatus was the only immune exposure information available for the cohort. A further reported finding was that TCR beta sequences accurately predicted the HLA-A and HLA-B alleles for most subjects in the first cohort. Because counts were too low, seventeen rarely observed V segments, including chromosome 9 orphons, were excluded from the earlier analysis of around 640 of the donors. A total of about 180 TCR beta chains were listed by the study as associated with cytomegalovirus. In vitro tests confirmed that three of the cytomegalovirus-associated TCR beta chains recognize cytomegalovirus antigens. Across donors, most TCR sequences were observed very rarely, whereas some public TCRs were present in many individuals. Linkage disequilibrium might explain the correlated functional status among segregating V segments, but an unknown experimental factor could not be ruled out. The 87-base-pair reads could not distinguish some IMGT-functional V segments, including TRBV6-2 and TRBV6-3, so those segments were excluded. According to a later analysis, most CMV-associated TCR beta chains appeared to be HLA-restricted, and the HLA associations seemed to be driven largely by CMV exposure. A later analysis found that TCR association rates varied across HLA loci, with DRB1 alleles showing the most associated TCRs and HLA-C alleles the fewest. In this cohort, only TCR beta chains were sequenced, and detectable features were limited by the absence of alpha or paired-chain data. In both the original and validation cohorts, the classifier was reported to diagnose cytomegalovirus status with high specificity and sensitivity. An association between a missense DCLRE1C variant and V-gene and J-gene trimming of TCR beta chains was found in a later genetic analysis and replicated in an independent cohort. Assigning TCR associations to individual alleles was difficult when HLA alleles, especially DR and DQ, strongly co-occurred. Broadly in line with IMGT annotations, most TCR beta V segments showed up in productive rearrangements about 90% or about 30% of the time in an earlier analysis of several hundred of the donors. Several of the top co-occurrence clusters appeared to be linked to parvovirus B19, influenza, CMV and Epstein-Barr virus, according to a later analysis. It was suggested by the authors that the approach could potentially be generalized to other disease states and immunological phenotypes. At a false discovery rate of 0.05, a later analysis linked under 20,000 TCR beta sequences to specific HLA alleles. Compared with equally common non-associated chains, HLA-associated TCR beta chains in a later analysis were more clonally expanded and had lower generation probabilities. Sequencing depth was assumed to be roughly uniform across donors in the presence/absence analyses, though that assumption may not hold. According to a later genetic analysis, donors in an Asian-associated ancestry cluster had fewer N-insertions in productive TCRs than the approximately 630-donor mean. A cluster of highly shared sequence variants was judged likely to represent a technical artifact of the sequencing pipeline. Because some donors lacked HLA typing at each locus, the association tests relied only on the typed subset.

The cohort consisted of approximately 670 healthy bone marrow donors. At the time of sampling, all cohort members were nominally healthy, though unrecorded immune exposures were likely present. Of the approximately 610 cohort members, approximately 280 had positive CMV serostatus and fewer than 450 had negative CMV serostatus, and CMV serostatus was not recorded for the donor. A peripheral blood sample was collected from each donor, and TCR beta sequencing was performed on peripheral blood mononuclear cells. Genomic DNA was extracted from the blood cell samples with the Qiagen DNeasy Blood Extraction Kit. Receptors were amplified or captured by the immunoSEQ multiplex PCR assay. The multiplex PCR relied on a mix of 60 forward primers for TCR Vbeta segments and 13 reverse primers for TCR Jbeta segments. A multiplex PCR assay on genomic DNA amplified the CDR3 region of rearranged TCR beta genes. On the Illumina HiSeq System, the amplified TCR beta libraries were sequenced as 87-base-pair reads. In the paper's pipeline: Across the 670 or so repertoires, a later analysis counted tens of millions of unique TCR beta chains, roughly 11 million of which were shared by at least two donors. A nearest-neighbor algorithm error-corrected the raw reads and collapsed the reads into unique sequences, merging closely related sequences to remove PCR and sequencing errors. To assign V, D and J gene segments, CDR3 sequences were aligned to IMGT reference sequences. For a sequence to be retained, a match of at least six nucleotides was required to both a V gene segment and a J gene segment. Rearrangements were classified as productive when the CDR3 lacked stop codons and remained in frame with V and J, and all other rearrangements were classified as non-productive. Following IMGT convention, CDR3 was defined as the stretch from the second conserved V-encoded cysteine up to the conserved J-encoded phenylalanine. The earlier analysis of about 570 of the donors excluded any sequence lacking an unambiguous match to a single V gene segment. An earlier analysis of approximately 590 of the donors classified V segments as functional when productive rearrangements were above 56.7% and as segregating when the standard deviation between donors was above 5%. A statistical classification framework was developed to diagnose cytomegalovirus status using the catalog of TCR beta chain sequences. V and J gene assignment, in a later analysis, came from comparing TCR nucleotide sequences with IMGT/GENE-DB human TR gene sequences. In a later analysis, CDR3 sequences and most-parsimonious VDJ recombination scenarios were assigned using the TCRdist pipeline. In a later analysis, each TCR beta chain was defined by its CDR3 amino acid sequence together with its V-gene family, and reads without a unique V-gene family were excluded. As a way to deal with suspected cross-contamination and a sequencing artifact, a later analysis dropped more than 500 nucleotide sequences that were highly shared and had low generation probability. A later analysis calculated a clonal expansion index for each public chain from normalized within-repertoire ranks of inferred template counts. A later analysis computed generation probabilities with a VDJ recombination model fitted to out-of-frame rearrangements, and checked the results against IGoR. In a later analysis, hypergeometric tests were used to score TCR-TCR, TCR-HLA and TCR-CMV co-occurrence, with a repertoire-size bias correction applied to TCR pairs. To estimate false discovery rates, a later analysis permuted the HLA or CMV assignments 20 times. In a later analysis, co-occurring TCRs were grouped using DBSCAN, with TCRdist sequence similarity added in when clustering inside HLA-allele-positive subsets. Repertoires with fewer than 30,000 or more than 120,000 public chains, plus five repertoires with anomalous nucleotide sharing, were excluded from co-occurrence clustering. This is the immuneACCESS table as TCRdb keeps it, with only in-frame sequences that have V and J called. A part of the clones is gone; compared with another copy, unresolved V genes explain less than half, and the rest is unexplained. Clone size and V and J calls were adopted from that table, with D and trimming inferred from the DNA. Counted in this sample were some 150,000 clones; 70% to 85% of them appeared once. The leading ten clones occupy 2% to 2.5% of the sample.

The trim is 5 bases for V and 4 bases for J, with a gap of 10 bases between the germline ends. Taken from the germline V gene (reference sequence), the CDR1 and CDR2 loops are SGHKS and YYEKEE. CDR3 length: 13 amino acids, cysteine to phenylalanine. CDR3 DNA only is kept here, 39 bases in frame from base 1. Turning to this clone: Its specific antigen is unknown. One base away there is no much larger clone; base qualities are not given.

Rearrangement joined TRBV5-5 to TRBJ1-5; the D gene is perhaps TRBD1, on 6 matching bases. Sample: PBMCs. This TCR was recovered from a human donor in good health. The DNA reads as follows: TGTGCCAGCAGTTACAGGGAGAATCAGCCCCAGCATTTT. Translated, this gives CASSYRENQPQHF. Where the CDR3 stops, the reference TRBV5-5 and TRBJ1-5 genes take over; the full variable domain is DAGVTQSPTHLIKTRGQQVTLRCSPISGHKSVSWYQQVLGQGPQFIFQYYEKEERGRGNFPDRFSARQFPNYSSELNVNALLLGDSALYLCASSYRENQPQHFGDGTRLSIL.